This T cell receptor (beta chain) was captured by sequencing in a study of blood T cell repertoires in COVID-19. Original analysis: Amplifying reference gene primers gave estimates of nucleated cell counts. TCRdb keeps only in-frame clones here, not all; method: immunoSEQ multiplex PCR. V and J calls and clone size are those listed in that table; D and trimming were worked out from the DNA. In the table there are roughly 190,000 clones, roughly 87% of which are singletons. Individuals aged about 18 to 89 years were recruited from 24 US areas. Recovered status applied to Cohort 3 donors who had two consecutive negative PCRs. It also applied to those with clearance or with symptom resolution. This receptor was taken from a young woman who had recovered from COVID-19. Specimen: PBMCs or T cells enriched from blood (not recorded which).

CDR3 bases: TGTGCCAGCAGCGGGAGGGCCCATGAGACCCAGTACTTC. It yields the protein CASSGRAHETQYF. The chain joins TRBV7-3 to TRBJ2-5; 7 nucleotides align to TRBD2. The CDR3 sequence is 13 residues long. The germline V gene encodes CDR1 SGHTA and CDR2 FQGTGA. V shed 5 bases and J 5 bases; nucleotides not matched to a gene: 5.